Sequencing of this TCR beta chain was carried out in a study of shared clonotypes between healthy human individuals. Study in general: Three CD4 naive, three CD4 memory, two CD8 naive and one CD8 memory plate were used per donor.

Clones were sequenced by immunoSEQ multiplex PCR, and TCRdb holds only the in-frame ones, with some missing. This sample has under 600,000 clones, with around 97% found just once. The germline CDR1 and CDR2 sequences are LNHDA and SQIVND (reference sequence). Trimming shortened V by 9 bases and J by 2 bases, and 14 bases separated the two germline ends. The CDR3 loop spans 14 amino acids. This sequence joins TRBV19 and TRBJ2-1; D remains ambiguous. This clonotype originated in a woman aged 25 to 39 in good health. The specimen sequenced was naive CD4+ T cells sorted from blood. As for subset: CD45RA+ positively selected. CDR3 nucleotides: TGTGCCAGCAAAATTGGGCAGACCTACAATGAGCAGTTCTTC. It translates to CASKIGQTYNEQFF.